What follows describes a single TCR beta chain. Its antigen is unidentified. TCRdb passed the RT-PCR reads through MiXCR, listing each CDR3 protein once. The sample lists some 400 distinct CDR3 sequences; approximately 73% were seen once. The germline V and J ends were trimmed by 4 bases and 2 bases, with 12 bases remaining between them. The CDR3 is 14 amino acids. The V gene's germline CDR1 is MGHDK and CDR2 SYGVNS. This specimen belongs to a study of yellow fever vaccine responses in identical twins. General study points: Reportedly, twins' vaccine T cell responses looked partly convergent and partly personalized.

Sequencing used T cells from blood (PBMCs), unsorted or a sorted subset (not recorded which), obtained before or after yellow fever vaccination (not recorded which). This clonotype was obtained from a female donor who received the yellow fever vaccine. This chain uses TRBV25-1 with TRBJ2-7; possible D gene TRBD2, 6 bases. In nucleotides, the CDR3 is TGTGCCAGCAGTGCGACTAGTCCGCCCTACGAGCAGTACGTC. Amino acid sequence: CASSATSPPYEQYV.